This TCR beta chain was documented in a study of cytomegalovirus exposure and HLA in healthy donors. Trimming left V 5 bases short and J 0 bases short, with 14 bases between. The CDR3 consists of 16 residues. Germline V gene lookup returns CDR1 LNHDA and CDR2 SQIVND (reference sequence). PCR involved 60 Vbeta and 13 Jbeta primers. Clones were sequenced by immunoSEQ multiplex PCR, and TCRdb holds only the in-frame ones, with some missing. The sample contains around 300,000 clones, 72% of which appear only once. This sequence joins TRBV19 and TRBJ2-1; TRBD2 is a possible D gene (5 bases). The TCR was taken from a female donor in good health and CMV-seronegative. What was sequenced was PBMCs. The CDR3, as DNA: TGTGCCAGTAGTCCCACCACTAGAATCTCCTACAATGAGCAGTTCTTC. This gives the protein CASSPTTRISYNEQFF.